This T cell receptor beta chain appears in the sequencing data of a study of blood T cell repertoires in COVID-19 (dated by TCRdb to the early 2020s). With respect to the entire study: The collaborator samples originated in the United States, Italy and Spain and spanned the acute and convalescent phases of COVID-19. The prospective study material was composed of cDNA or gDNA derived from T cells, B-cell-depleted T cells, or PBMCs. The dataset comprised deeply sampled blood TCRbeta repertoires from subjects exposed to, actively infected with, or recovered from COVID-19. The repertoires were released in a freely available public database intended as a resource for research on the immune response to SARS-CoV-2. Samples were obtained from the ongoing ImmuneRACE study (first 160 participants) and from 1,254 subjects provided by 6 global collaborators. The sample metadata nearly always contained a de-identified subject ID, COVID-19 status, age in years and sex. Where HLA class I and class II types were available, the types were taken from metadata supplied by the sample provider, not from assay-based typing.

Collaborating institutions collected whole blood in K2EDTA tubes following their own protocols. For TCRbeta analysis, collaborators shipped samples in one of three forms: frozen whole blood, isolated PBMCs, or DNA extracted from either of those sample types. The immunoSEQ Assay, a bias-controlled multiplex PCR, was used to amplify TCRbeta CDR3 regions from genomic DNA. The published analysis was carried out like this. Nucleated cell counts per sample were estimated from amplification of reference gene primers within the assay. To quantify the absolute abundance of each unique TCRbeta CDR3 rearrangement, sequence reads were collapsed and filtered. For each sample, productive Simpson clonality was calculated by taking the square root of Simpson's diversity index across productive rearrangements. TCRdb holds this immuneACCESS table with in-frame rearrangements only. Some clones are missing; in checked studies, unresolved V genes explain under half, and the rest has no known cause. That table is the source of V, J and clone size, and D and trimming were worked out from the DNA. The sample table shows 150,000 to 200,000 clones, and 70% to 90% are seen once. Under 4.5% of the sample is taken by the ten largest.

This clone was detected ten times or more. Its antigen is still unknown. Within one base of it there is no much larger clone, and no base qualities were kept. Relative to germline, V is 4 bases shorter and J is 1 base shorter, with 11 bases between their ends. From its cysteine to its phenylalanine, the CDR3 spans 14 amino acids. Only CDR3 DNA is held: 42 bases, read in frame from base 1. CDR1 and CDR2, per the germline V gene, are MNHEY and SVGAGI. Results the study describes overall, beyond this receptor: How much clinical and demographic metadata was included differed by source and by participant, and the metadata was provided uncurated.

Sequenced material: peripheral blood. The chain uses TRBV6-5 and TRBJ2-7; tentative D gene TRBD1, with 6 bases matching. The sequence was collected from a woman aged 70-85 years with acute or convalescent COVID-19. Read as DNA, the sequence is TGTGCCAGCAGTTCGACAGGCGGATCCTACGAGCAGTACTTC. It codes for CASSSTGGSYEQYF.